The source of this T cell receptor beta chain is a study of patients and donors after allogeneic stem cell transplantation. The V end lost 2 bases, the J end lost 7 bases, and 9 bases lay between the germline ends. The length of the CDR3 is 13 residues. TCRdb ran MiXCR on the RT-PCR reads and lists one entry per CDR3 protein. The sample records 900,000 to 1,000,000 distinct CDR3 sequences, approximately 18% being singletons. The sample holds a few counts of this clonotype. The gene calls are TRBV12-3 or TRBV12-4 and TRBJ1-5; D unclear. The sequenced sample consisted of blood, either unsorted or a sorted T cell fraction (not recorded which). The source of this sequence is a human donor who was either an allogeneic HSCT recipient or a stem cell or donor lymphocyte infusion donor (not recorded which). It is not recorded whose cells these are; they may come from a transplant donor. The CDR3 sequence is CASSLSGEQPQHF. CDR3 in DNA: TGTGCCAGCAGTTTATCTGGGGAGCAGCCCCAGCATTTT.